The T cell receptor beta chain described here comes from a study of blood T cell repertoires in COVID-19. The cohort comprised adults aged roughly 18 to 100 years residing in around 25 US areas. Which cohort a participant joined came from the clinical history participants gave. Cohort 3 donors counted as recovered after two negative PCRs, clearance, or resolved symptoms. This clone was picked up one time. Assay: immunoSEQ multiplex PCR; the TCRdb copy retains only in-frame clones and omits some. Here the sample spans 150,000 to 200,000 clones, around 90% being singletons. The clonotype was recovered from a woman aged 18-35 years who had recovered from COVID-19. Material for sequencing was PBMCs or T cells enriched from blood (not recorded which).

CDR3 sequence (DNA): TGTGCCAGCAGTGAAGCGGGGCGGCAATACAATGAGCAGTTCTTC. Protein sequence: CASSEAGRQYNEQFF. The chain uses TRBV6-1 and TRBJ2-1; tentative D call: TRBD1 (5 bases). This CDR3 region has 15 residues. V lost 0 bases and J 4 bases, leaving 10 bases between the germline ends. Germline-derived CDR1 and CDR2 are MNHNS and SASEGT.